The table lists the clone carrying this TCR beta chain with many counts. These data come from a study of identical twins. This CDR3 region has 13 residues. The germline CDR1 and CDR2 sequences are MNHEY and SMNVEV (reference sequence). The V end lost 5 bases, the J end lost 3 bases, and 8 bases lay between the germline ends. TCRdb used MiXCR to reprocess the 5' RACE reads, holding one entry per CDR3 protein. This table holds hundreds of thousands of distinct CDR3 sequences, about 12% found once. These records were also assigned to another study, of yellow fever vaccine responses in identical twins.

The chain links TRBV27 to TRBJ2-1; possibly TRBD2 for D (5 bases). Sequenced sample: PBMCs. The sequence came from a woman in her late teens or twenties in good health. CDR3 region: CASSPLDYNEQFF. As DNA, the CDR3 is TGTGCCAGCAGTCCACTAGACTACAATGAGCAGTTCTTC.